The sequence of this T cell receptor (beta chain) was determined in a study of blood T cell repertoires in COVID-19 (dated by TCRdb to 2018 to 2020). Regarding the complete study: Collaborator samples came from the United States, Italy and Spain and covered acute and convalescent phases of COVID-19. The dataset comprised deeply sampled blood TCRbeta repertoires from subjects exposed to, actively infected with, or recovered from COVID-19. The repertoires were released in a freely available public database intended as a resource for research on the immune response to SARS-CoV-2. Nearly every sample came with metadata listing a de-identified subject ID, COVID-19 status, age in years and sex. Where available, HLA class I and class II types were obtained from metadata supplied by the sample provider rather than from assay-based typing. The material from the prospective study consisted of cDNA or gDNA derived from T cells, B-cell-depleted T cells, or PBMCs. The samples were drawn from the first 160 participants of the ongoing ImmuneRACE study and from 1,200 or so subjects provided by 6 global collaborators.

The immunoSEQ Assay, a bias-controlled multiplex PCR, was used to amplify TCRbeta CDR3 regions from genomic DNA. The paper's data handling went like this. The number of nucleated cells in each sample was estimated from the amplification of reference gene primers within the assay. To quantify the absolute abundance of each unique TCRbeta CDR3 rearrangement, sequence reads were collapsed and filtered. For each sample, productive Simpson clonality was calculated by taking the square root of Simpson's diversity index across productive rearrangements. TCRdb mirrors the immuneACCESS table, restricted to in-frame sequences. Some clones are absent from its copies; in checked studies, under half trace to an unresolved V gene, and the reason for the others is unknown. V, J and clone size were drawn from that table, and D and trimming were deduced from the DNA. The sample data list under 75,000 clones, and around nine tenths of these were observed just once. Of the sample, 2% to 2.5% is held by the ten largest clones.

Details on this clone: What antigen it recognizes has not been identified. The input lacks base qualities; no much larger clone sits a single base away.

The collaborating institutions used their own protocols to collect whole blood in K2EDTA tubes. For TCRbeta analysis, collaborators shipped samples as frozen whole blood, isolated PBMCs, or DNA extracted from either of those sample types. Trimming accounts for 3 bases at V and 4 bases at J, while the number of junction bases matched to no gene is 11. The germline V gene supplies CDR1 SGHRS and CDR2 YFSETQ. Counted from cysteine to phenylalanine, this CDR3 has 18 amino acids. Only the CDR3 portion is preserved as DNA: 54 bases, with reading frame beginning at the first base. Broad study findings and their caveats: Clinical and demographic metadata were provided uncurated, with the amount varying by source and participant.

The receptor was derived from a human donor in a cohort sampled during active COVID-19. Sequencing was carried out using peripheral blood. The chain uses TRBV5-1 and TRBJ2-2; TRBD2 fits 11 bases in the junction. CDR3 protein: CASSSSGRTPAGTGELFF. The DNA sequence is as follows: TGCGCCAGCAGCTCTAGCGGGAGGACCCCGGCGGGCACCGGGGAGCTGTTTTTT.